Detailed here is one T cell receptor beta chain. It was with a sample-barcoded 5' primer and a J-beta primer mix that a second PCR of roughly 7 to 12 cycles was run. TCRdb re-called the 5' RACE reads with MiXCR, one entry per CDR3 protein. The sample records approximately 960,000 distinct CDR3 sequences, about 27% being singletons. Germline lookup yields CDR1 MDHEN and CDR2 SYDVKM. Trimming pared 5 bases from V and 7 bases from J, leaving 21 bases between. There are 15 residues in the CDR3. The data are from a study of blood T cells in healthy people across ages. The same specimen was also included in a second study, on T cells of mothers and their children.

The sequenced sample was blood. The sequence was collected from a woman aged 40-49 years in good health. J is TRBJ2-7 and V is TRBV28; D may be TRBD1 (6 bases). CDR3 loop: CASSIDRRLYNEQYF. The CDR3 region has the DNA TGTGCCAGCAGTATCGACAGGCGACTCTACAATGAGCAGTACTTC.